The clone carrying this TCR beta chain was detected a few times. Its antigen remains unidentified. PCR was performed using 60 Vbeta and 13 Jbeta primers. Profiled with immunoSEQ multiplex PCR; TCRdb holds only in-frame clones, not every one. The sample consists of fewer than 250,000 clones, 81% of them appearing once. This sample was included in a study of cytomegalovirus exposure and HLA in healthy donors. Findings of the study overall: Reports credit the classifier with highly specific, highly sensitive diagnosis of cytomegalovirus status.

The TCR was taken from a man aged 18 to 29 in good health and CMV-seronegative. Sequenced sample: PBMCs.

The CDR3 loop is CASSEAGVGRQRTASTDTQYF. CDR3 nucleotides: TGTGCCAGCAGTGAAGCGGGGGTCGGGAGACAGAGAACCGCTAGCACAGATACGCAGTATTTT. The chain employs TRBV6-1 and TRBJ2-3; tentative D call: TRBD2 (6 bases). CDR1 and CDR2 (germline): MNHNS, SASEGT. Trimming left V 0 bases short and J 0 bases short, with 25 bases between. This CDR3 region has 21 residues.